This entry features one T cell receptor (beta chain) sequence. This entry belongs to a study of blood T cell repertoires in COVID-19. Germline assignment: CDR1 MGHRA and CDR2 YSYEKL. This CDR3 is built from 16 residues. V shed 2 bases and J 7 bases; nucleotides not matched to a gene: 10. Original analysis: How many nucleated cells were present was estimated from reference gene primer amplification. TCRdb's copy holds only in-frame clones and misses some; the assay was immunoSEQ multiplex PCR. The V and J calls and clone size are taken from that table; D and trimming were inferred from the DNA. The sample has hundreds of thousands of clones; around 87% are singletons.

Sequenced input: peripheral blood. The clonotype was recovered from a woman aged 50 to 65 with COVID-19, enrolled during active disease. This chain joins TRBV4-1 and TRBJ1-3; 8 bases fit TRBD1. CDR3 residues: CASSQPRQGSRNTIYF. In DNA, the CDR3 is TGCGCCAGCAGCCAACCCCGACAGGGGTCAAGGAACACCATATATTTT.